This T cell receptor beta chain emerged from a study of shared clonotypes between healthy human individuals. It was into CD45RA+ naive and CD45RA-negative memory subsets that the CD4+ cells were split. Germline values: CDR1 KGHSY, CDR2 FQNENV. J gave up 7 bases and V 4 bases, and 16 bases lay outside the gene matches. The CDR3 has 18 amino acids. The assay was immunoSEQ multiplex PCR, and TCRdb's table has in-frame clones only and misses some. The sample holds around 340,000 clones; 73% are singletons and the top ten take under 11%. The sequence was obtained from a young man in good health. Material for sequencing was memory CD4+ T cells sorted from blood. Subset in this sample: CD45RA-negative fraction. The chain joins TRBV16 to TRBJ2-1, with 10 bases lining up with TRBD2. For the CDR3, the DNA is TGTGCCAGCAGCCTCTTCGTATATCAAGCGGGAGGGTATAATGAGCAGTTCTTC. Translating it yields CASSLFVYQAGGYNEQFF. Full variable domain (rest looked up from reference TRBV16 and TRBJ2-1): GEEVAQTPKHLVRGEGQKAKLYCAPIKGHSYVFWYQQVLKNEFKFLISFQNENVFDETGMPKERFSAKCLPNSPCSLEIQATKLEDSAVYFCASSLFVYQAGGYNEQFFGPGTRLTVL.